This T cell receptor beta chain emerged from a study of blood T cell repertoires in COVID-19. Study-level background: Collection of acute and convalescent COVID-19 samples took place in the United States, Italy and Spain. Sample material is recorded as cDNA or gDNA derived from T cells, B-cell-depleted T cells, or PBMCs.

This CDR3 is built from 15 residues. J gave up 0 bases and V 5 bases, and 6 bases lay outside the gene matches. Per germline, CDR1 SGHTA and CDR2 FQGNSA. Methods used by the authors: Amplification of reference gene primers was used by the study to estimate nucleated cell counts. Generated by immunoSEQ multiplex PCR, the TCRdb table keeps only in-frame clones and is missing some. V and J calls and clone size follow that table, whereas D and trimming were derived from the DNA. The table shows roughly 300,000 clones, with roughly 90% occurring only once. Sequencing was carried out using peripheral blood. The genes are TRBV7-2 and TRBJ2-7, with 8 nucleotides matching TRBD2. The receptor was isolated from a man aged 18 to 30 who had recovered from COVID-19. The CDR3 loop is CASSVAGTSSYEQYF. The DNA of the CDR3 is TGTGCCAGCAGCGTCGCCGGGACTAGCTCCTACGAGCAGTACTTC.